Reported below is one T cell receptor (beta chain). Its antigen is unknown. No qualities accompany the bases; no much larger clone lies one base away. The donors were healthy, HIV-negative adults who had no recently reported acute infections or vaccinations. Every donor was a Caucasian adult living in Nashville, Tennessee, USA. CD8 memory samples consisted of magnetically selected CD45RO+ cells combined with CCR7-negative CD45RA+ effector memory (TemRA) cells. Blood was obtained by leukapheresis, after which PBMCs were separated by Ficoll-Histopaque density gradient centrifugation and cryopreserved in liquid nitrogen vapor phase. Analytical flow cytometry was used to check the purity and quantity of each magnetically sorted T cell population. Genomic DNA was isolated from every sorted fraction and measured by UV absorbance on a Nanodrop 2000c. This sample was included in a study of shared clonotypes between healthy human individuals (TCRdb year 2020). Background on the whole study: The cohort included a few men and two women between 18 and 49 years of age. For each donor, CD4 naive and CD4 memory were each given three plates, CD8 naive was given two plates, and CD8 memory was given one plate. Blood TCR repertoires of five healthy adults were deeply sequenced to estimate repertoire size and the extent of clonotype sharing between individuals. To increase sequencing depth and limit assay-specific biases, different laboratories used diverse techniques to prepare libraries and sequence TCR repertoires. Each donor's leukapheresis produced roughly between roughly 0.85 and 10 billion PBMCs.

What the research found in general, with its limitations: Because the study included a small number of donors, the genetic and exposure-history diversity represented was limited. Higher generation probabilities were observed for clonotypes shared by all four sorted-subset donors than for non-shared clonotypes. Only blood was sampled, and tissue TCR repertoires likely differ from those in blood. Rarefaction of sorted-subset datasets indicated incomplete sequencing despite the large sequencing depth. Based on pairwise subsampling, the degree of clonotype sharing among donors was expected to be affected by sequencing depth. Across a few donors, around 5% of naive CD4, more than 3% of naive CD8, 2.3% of memory CD4, and roughly 0.4% of memory CD8 clonotypes were shared. Estimated clonotype richness was generally larger for naive than for memory subsets.

The cysteine opens and the phenylalanine closes a CDR3 of 15 amino acids. Here the CDR3 DNA is all that survives: 45 bases in frame from base 1. The germline V gene specifies ENHRY as CDR1 and SYGVKD as CDR2. V gives up 0 bases and J gives up 6 bases, and the segment between their germline ends measures 12 bases. Using the deep immunoSEQ assay, TCR CDR3 regions were amplified from genomic DNA by multiplex PCR. Extracted genomic DNA from each cell subset was distributed evenly across all wells of several immunoSEQ 96-well plates, and each plate was treated as a replicate. For sorted subsets, about 200 ng genomic DNA, equal to about 30,000 T cell genomes, was loaded into each replicate PCR. Purified libraries were measured with a Qubit 3.0 fluorometer, size-checked on a Bioanalyzer 2100, and measured again with the KAPA Library Quantification kit. Each immunoSEQ 96-well plate was sequenced on its own single-read 150-cycle Illumina NextSeq 550 flow cell. From the authors' description of their analysis: Because the immunoSEQ output held only junctional sequences and lacked quality scores, the filtering could not match the filtering applied to full-length reads. To assign V/J genes and CDR3, sequences were annotated against IMGT germline references using PyIR, a Python wrapper for IgBLAST v1.9. Any read was removed if the V/J assignment was weak (E-value above 1e-6), the CDR3 was missing, or the read contained stop codons, out-of-frame junctions, or ambiguous translated residues. V3J clonotypes were defined as sequences sharing the same inferred V gene, J gene, and CDR3 amino acid sequence. The percentage overlap between two repertoires was calculated by dividing the number of shared unique clonotypes by the size of the smaller repertoire. Three approaches were used to assess repertoire richness: RTK rarefaction, the Chao1 estimator, and Recon v2.1 estimates of unobserved clonotypes. OLGA was used to compute generation probabilities for all TCRbeta clonotypes that the gDNA method yielded from a handful of donors. In its TCRdb copy, this immuneACCESS table keeps in-frame sequences only and misses some clones. Where compared with another copy, unresolved V genes explain less than half of these, and the others have no known cause. That table furnishes V, J and clone size, whereas the DNA furnished D and trimming. A total of 600,000 to 750,000 clones appear in this sample, 90% of them only once. In total, the top ten clones hold about a third of the sample.

Sequenced material: memory CD8+ T cells from PBMCs. Read against the paper, the sample's cell subset or site label means: CD45RO+ cells pooled with CCR7-negative TemRA cells. This clonotype originated in a man in his late teens or twenties in good health. Some clones in this sample may be carry-over from other donors' samples. Recombination connected TRBV10-3 to TRBJ1-5, and TRBD1 may be the D gene, going by 6 matching bases. The CDR3 protein: CAISESVRGGQPQHF. DNA sequence: TGTGCCATCAGTGAGTCGGTCAGGGGAGGTCAGCCCCAGCATTTT.